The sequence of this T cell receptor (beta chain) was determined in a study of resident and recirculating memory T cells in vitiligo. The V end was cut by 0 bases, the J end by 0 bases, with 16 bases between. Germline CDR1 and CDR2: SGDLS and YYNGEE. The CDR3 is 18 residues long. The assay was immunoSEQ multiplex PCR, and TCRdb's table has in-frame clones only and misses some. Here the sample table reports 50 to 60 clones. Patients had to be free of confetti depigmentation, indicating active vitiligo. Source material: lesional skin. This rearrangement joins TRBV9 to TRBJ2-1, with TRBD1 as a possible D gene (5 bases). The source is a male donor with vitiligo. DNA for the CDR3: TGTGCCAGCAGCGTAGGAATCCGCAGGGCACCCTCCTACAATGAGCAGTTCTTC. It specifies CASSVGIRRAPSYNEQFF.